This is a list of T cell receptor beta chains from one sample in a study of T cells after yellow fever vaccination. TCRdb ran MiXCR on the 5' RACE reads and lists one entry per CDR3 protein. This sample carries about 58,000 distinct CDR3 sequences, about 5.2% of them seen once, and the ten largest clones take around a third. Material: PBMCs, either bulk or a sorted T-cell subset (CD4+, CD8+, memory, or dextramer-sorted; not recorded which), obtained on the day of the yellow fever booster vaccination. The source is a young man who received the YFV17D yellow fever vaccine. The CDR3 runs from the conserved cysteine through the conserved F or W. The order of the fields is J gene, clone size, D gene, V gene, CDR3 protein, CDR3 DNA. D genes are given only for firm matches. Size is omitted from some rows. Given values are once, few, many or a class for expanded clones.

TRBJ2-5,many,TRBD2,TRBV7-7,CASSPGLAKETQYF,TGTGCCAGCAGTCCCGGACTAGCGAAAGAGACCCAGTACTTC
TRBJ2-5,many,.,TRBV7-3,CASSLLSTGEETQYF,TGTGCCAGCAGCTTACTCTCGACAGGAGAAGAGACCCAGTACTTC
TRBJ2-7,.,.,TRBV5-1,CASRGTQNTASYEQYF,TGCGCCAGCAGGGGGACCCAGAACACGGCCTCCTACGAGCAGTACTTC
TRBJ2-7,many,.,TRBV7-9,CASSQGFHEQYF,TGTGCCAGCAGCCAGGGGTTCCACGAGCAGTACTTC
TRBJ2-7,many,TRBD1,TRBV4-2,CASSQTGQGINEQYF,TGTGCCAGCAGCCAAACGGGACAGGGGATCAACGAGCAGTACTTC
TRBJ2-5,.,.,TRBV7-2,CASSPELRETQYF,TGTGCCAGCAGCCCGGAACTCCGGGAGACCCAGTACTTC
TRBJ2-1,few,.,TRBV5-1,CASSLGSMEQFF,TGCGCCAGCAGCTTGGGTTCCATGGAGCAGTTCTTC
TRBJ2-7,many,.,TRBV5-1,CASSLLGDYEQYF,TGCGCCAGCAGCTTGCTAGGGGACTACGAGCAGTACTTC
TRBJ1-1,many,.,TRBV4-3,CASSQGGGLNTEAFF,TGCGCCAGCAGCCAAGGGGGGGGGCTGAACACTGAAGCTTTCTTT
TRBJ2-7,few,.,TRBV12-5,CASGFSQAPYEQYF,TGTGCTAGTGGTTTCTCCCAAGCTCCCTACGAGCAGTACTTC
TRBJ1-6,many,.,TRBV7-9,CASSLSGDVYSPLHF,TGTGCCAGCAGCTTAAGCGGGGACGTATATTCACCCCTCCACTTT
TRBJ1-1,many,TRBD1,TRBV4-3,CASSQGQGARNTEAFF,TGCGCCAGCAGCCAGGGGCAGGGGGCACGGAACACTGAAGCTTTCTTT
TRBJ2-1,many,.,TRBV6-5,CASSYGQWQFF,TGTGCCAGCAGTTACGGGCAATGGCAGTTCTTC
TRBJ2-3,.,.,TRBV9,CASSVRGTQYF,TGTGCCAGCAGCGTGAGGGGCACGCAGTATTTT
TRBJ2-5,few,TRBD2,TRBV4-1,CASSPEVAGGQETQYF,TGCGCCAGCAGCCCAGAGGTAGCGGGGGGCCAAGAGACCCAGTACTTC
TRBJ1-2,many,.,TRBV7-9,CASSFAGGVFRYGYTF,TGTGCCAGCAGCTTCGCGGGCGGGGTTTTTCGGTATGGCTACACCTTC
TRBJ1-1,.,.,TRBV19,CASSIYRDVNTEAFF,TGTGCCAGTAGTATCTACAGGGATGTGAACACTGAAGCTTTCTTT
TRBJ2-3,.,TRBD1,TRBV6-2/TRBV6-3,CASSYSMDRHTDTQYF,TGTGCCAGCAGTTACTCGATGGACAGGCACACAGATACGCAGTATTTT
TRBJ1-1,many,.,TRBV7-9,CASSLPSPRIKGEAFF,TGTGCCAGCAGCTTACCCTCACCAAGGATAAAGGGTGAAGCTTTCTTT
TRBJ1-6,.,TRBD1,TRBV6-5,CASSIRTEGAFSPLHF,TGTGCCAGCAGCATACGAACTGAGGGGGCTTTCTCACCCCTCCACTTT
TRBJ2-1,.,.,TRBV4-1,CASSTGPYNEQFF,TGCGCCAGCAGTACCGGGCCCTACAATGAGCAGTTCTTC
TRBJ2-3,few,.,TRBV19,CASSIWGGLDTQYF,TGTGCCAGTAGTATTTGGGGGGGGCTAGATACGCAGTATTTT
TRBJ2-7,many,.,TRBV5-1,CASSLTGSEQYF,TGCGCCAGCAGCTTGACAGGGAGCGAGCAGTACTTC
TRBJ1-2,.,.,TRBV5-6,CASSLGINYGYTF,TGTGCCAGCAGCTTGGGAATTAACTATGGCTACACCTTC
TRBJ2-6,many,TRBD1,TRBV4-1,CASSQRGQGAGANVLTF,TGCGCCAGCAGCCAAAGGGGACAGGGAGCTGGGGCCAACGTCCTGACTTTC